This TCR beta chain was profiled in a study of shared clonotypes between healthy human individuals. The data were produced by immunoSEQ multiplex PCR, yet TCRdb's version contains in-frame clones alone and is incomplete. The sample shows approximately 1.5 million clones, 98% of them seen only once. All donors were Caucasian adults living in Nashville, Tennessee. The germline V and J ends were trimmed by 7 bases and 1 base, with 15 bases remaining between them. Germline V gives CDR1 SGHRS, CDR2 YFSETQ. This CDR3 region has 14 residues. What was sequenced was naive CD4+ T cells sorted from blood. The sample's subset: CD45RA+ positively selected. This chain joins TRBV5-1 and TRBJ2-7; D may be TRBD1 or TRBD2 (6 bases each). The source of this sequence is a young man in good health. Written as DNA, the CDR3 is TGCGCCAGCGGAAAAACGGGGGCGTCCTACGAGCAGTACTTC. Its protein is CASGKTGASYEQYF.